This TCR beta chain originates from a study of Tregs in tolerant kidney transplant recipients. Study as a whole: Recipients received nonmyeloablative bone marrow transplants from related graft donors, with transient mixed chimerism. Study-level points and caveats: The small number of patients limits these findings pending further validation. Tolerant patients' donor-specific Tregs expanded beyond overall Tregs, suggesting antigen-driven growth.

Sequencing was performed with immunoSEQ multiplex PCR; in TCRdb, only in-frame clones are kept and a portion is missing. In total, the table holds tens of thousands of clones. Thawed PBMCs were FACS-sorted into unstimulated CD4+CD25+CD127- regulatory T cells, CD4+CD25- non-regulatory cells, CD4 and CD8 cells. Comments on this clone: Its antigen is as yet unknown. The CDR3 end is not reached by the read, which stops 3 residues before it; the germline J gene fills it in.

Trimming took off 3 bases at V and 1 base at J, with 9 bases between the two ends. Germline V gene data show CDR1 as SQVTM and CDR2 as ANQGSEA. The CDR3 spans 13 residues. The J gene is TRBJ1-1, the V gene TRBV29-1; weak D call: TRBD1 (6 bases). This material consisted of CD4+ T cells from blood, taken before the transplant. This TCR came from a human donor who received a combined kidney and bone marrow transplant. The CDR3 protein is CSVDRGTNTEAFF. The covered CDR3 bases are TGCAGCGTTGACAGGGGCACGAACACTGAA.